This TCR beta chain was sequenced for a study of identifying expanded T cells in peripheral blood. During the collection period, no donor immune events like infections were recorded. Method: immunoSEQ multiplex PCR; TCRdb's copy keeps in-frame clones and lacks some. Here the sample spans around 130,000 clones, about 86% being singletons. V lost 5 bases and J 9 bases, leaving 11 bases between the germline ends. The CDR3 runs 12 residues. Germline V gene sequence: CDR1 MNHEY, CDR2 SVGAGI. The sequence derives from a person aged 18 to 70 in good health. V gene TRBV6-5 combines with J gene TRBJ2-1; maybe TRBD1 (5 bases). The sequenced sample consisted of blood. Written as DNA, the CDR3 is TGTGCCAGCAGTGGGGCAGGCCGTGAGCAGTTCTTC. Translating gives CASSGAGREQFF.